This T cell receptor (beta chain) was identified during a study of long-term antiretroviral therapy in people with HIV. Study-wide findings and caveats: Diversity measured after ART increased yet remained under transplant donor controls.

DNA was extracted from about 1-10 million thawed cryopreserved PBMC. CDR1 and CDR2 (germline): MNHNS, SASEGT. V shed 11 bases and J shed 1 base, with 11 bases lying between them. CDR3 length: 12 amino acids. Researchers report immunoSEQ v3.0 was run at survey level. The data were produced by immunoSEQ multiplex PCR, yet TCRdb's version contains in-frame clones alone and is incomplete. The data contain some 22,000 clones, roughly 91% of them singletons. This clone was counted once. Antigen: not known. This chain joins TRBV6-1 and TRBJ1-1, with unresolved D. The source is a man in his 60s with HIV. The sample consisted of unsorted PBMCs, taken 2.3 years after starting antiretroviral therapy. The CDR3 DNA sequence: TGTGCCGGAACGTGGGGGAACACTGAAGCTTTCTTT. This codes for CAGTWGNTEAFF.